The 18 T cell receptor beta chains below all came from one sample that was sequenced in a study of vaccination effects on CD4 cells after COVID-19. Profiling relied on immunoSEQ multiplex PCR, and the TCRdb table lists in-frame clones only, not all of them. This table holds approximately 74,000 clones, approximately 75% found once. Their antigens are not known. Antigen-specific CD4+ T cells were first expanded with viral peptide pools by the ViraFEST assay and only then sequenced. Upon completion of about eleven days in culture, CD4+ T cells were isolated. Nobody among the vaccine recipients had prior SARS-CoV-2 infection (nucleocapsid antibodies were negative). The source material was CD4+ T cells from PBMCs cultured with HCoV-NL63 spike peptides, sampled before COVID-19 vaccination. The receptors here all came from a human donor who received a COVID-19 vaccine.

This clone has just one count. J is TRBJ1-1 and V is TRBV5-1, with D maybe TRBD1 (6 bases). The CDR3 extends over 16 amino acids. Trimming took off 0 bases at V and 1 base at J, with 13 bases between the two ends. Germline CDR1 reads SGHRS; CDR2 reads YFSETQ. The CDR3 region is CASSLGSGGANTEAFF. The CDR3 DNA reads as TGCGCCAGCAGCTTGGGGAGCGGGGGGGCGAACACTGAAGCTTTCTTT.

The V and J genes are TRBV5-1 and TRBJ1-1, with 7 bases that match TRBD1. The CDR3 is made up of 14 amino acids. Per the germline V gene, CDR1 is SGHRS and CDR2 is YFSETQ. The V gene end was trimmed by 3 bases and the J gene end by 1 base; junction bases not matched to a gene: 3. CDR3 DNA sequence: TGCGCCAGCAGCTGGGGGACAGCGAACACTGAAGCTTTCTTT. Translated: CASSWGTANTEAFF.

This clone was counted between two and nine times. The chain uses TRBV5-5 and TRBJ2-2; D remains ambiguous. This CDR3 is built from 16 residues. The V gene's germline CDR1 is SGHKS and CDR2 YYEKEE (reference sequence). Between the trimmed V and J ends, which lost 4 bases and 2 bases, there was a span of 15 bases. CDR3 DNA: TGTGCCAGCAGCACGAACTCCCTCCTTAACACCGGGGAGCTGTTTTTT. This gives the protein CASSTNSLLNTGELFF.

The chain links TRBV6-5 to TRBJ1-2, with 9 bases aligning to TRBD1. This CDR3 is built from 14 residues. V shed 2 bases and J 9 bases; nucleotides not matched to a gene: 7. Germline assignment: CDR1 MNHEY and CDR2 SVGAGI. The CDR3 region has the DNA TGTGCCAGCAGTTACGGGACAGGGTTTAACAGCTACACCTTC. Translating gives CASSYGTGFNSYTF.

The chain uses TRBV5-5 and TRBJ1-1, with 7 bases fitting TRBD1. Germline V gene sequence: CDR1 SGHKS, CDR2 YYEKEE (reference sequence). Germline trimming cut 7 bases from V and 3 bases from J; bases unmatched to any gene: 6. CDR3 length equals 13 residues. In DNA form, the CDR3 reads TGTGCCAGCCGGACAGGCGGGGACACTGAAGCTTTCTTT. Amino acid sequence: CASRTGGDTEAFF.

The gene calls are TRBV5-1 and TRBJ2-3; D ambiguous. The germline CDR1 and CDR2 sequences are SGHRS and YFSETQ. V lost 2 bases and J lost 4, with 11 bases in between. CDR3 size: 14 residues. The CDR3 DNA is TGCGCCAGCAGCTTAACCCCCTGGGCAGATACGCAGTATTTT. Translation gives CASSLTPWADTQYF. The full variable domain, with the rest looked up from reference TRBV5-1 and TRBJ2-3, is KAGVTQTPRYLIKTRGQQVTLSCSPISGHRSVSWYQQTPGQGLQFLFEYFSETQRNKGNFPGRFSGRQFSNSRSEMNVSTLELGDSALYLCASSLTPWADTQYFGPGTRLTVL.

The chain carries TRBV9 and TRBJ1-4; 10 bases match TRBD1. The CDR3 consists of 15 residues. The trim removed 3 bases at V and 6 bases at J, leaving 5 bases unmatched. CDR1 is SGDLS and CDR2 is YYNGEE in the germline V gene. The CDR3 sequence: CASSATGQGYEKLFF. Here the CDR3 DNA reads TGTGCCAGCAGCGCCACGGGACAGGGGTATGAAAAACTGTTTTTT. Based on the CDR3 plus reference TRBV9 and TRBJ1-4, the full variable domain is DSGVTQTPKHLITATGQRVTLRCSPRSGDLSVYWYQQSLDQGLQFLIQYYNGEERAKGNILERFSAQQFPDLHSELNLSSLELGDSALYFCASSATGQGYEKLFFGSGTQLSVL.

The chain uses TRBV6-5 and TRBJ1-2, with 7 positions matching TRBD1. V was pared by 6 bases and J by 4 bases, with 2 bases of the junction left unmatched. The V gene's germline CDR1 is MNHEY and CDR2 SVGAGI. CDR3 length: 12 amino acids. CDR3 residues: CASRRDSYGYTF. As DNA, the CDR3 is TGTGCCAGCAGACGGGACAGCTATGGCTACACCTTC.

Here the CDR3 DNA reads TGTGCCAGCTCACCAACGACGGTGTATCAAGAGACCCAGTACTTC. It translates to CASSPTTVYQETQYF. The J gene is TRBJ2-5, the V gene TRBV18; no firm D call. Germline V lookup: CDR1 KGHSH, CDR2 LQKENI. The V end was cut by 2 bases, the J end by 2 bases, with 12 bases between. The CDR3 extends over 15 amino acids.

The V call is TRBV6-5, the J call TRBJ1-3; D not certain. Germline values: CDR1 MNHEY, CDR2 SVGAGI. This CDR3 is 13 amino acids long. V lost 7 bases and J lost 2, with 9 bases in between. CDR3 residues: CASKLAPGNTIYF. In DNA form, the CDR3 reads TGTGCCAGCAAACTGGCCCCTGGAAACACCATATATTTT.

The J gene is TRBJ2-7, the V gene TRBV21-1; the DNA was not compared with TRBD1, the D call given in the table. TRBV21-1 is classified as a pseudogene. The CDR3 has 14 residues. CDR3 DNA sequence: TGTGTCAGCAGCGGGGACACCTTGCCTCACGAGCAGTACGTC. This gives the protein CVSSGDTLPHEQYV.

This chain's CDR3 is CASSPTPPGPSGNTIYF. CDR3 DNA sequence: TGTGCCAGCAGCCCGACCCCGCCAGGCCCCTCTGGAAACACCATATATTTT. The chain carries TRBV3-1 (or the pseudogene TRBV3-2) and TRBJ1-3, with D unresolved. The CDR3 has 17 amino acids. Trimming pared 4 bases from V and 0 bases from J, leaving 16 bases between. In germline, CDR1 is LGHDT, CDR2 YNNKEL (reference sequence).

Within the sample, this clone is medium-sized. CDR3 sequence (DNA): TGCGCCAGCAGCTTGGATCGCAATCAGCCCCAGCATTTT. Amino acid sequence: CASSLDRNQPQHF. This chain joins TRBV5-1 and TRBJ1-5, with unresolved D. CDR1 is SGHRS and CDR2 is YFSETQ in the germline V gene. V was cut by 0 bases and J by 2 bases, with 3 bases left in between. CDR3 length: 13 residues.

The chain uses TRBV29-1 and TRBJ1-1; TRBD1 is a possible D gene (6 bases). CDR3 length: 13 amino acids. CDR1 is SQVTM, CDR2 ANQGSEA, per germline. V dropped 6 bases and J dropped 0 bases, with 11 bases sitting between them. CDR3: CSVLTGMNTEAFF. CDR3 DNA sequence: TGCAGCGTCTTGACAGGAATGAACACTGAAGCTTTCTTT.

The chain joins TRBV24-1 to TRBJ2-2, with D perhaps assigned TRBD1 or TRBD2 (5 bases each). The CDR3 totals 16 residues. Germline-derived CDR1 and CDR2 are KGHDR and SFDVKD. With 0 bases removed from V and 2 bases from J, the gap between germline ends came to 9 bases. The CDR3 DNA is TGTGCCACCAGTGATTTGAGAGGGGCTAACACCGGGGAGCTGTTTTTT. It codes for CATSDLRGANTGELFF.

The V call is TRBV29-1, the J call TRBJ2-2; the D call may be TRBD1 or TRBD2 (5 bases each). This CDR3 is 12 amino acids long. V was trimmed by 7 bases and J by 3 bases, leaving 9 bases between them. Germline V gives CDR1 SQVTM, CDR2 ANQGSEA. The DNA of the CDR3 is TGCAGCGCCAGGGAGTACACCGGGGAGCTGTTTTTT. Translating it yields CSAREYTGELFF.

The genes are TRBV18 and TRBJ1-2; 8 bases line up with TRBD1. V shed 5 bases and J 7 bases; nucleotides not matched to a gene: 15. In germline, CDR1 is KGHSH, CDR2 LQKENI. CDR3 length equals 16 residues. The CDR3 DNA sequence: TGTGCCAGCTCATCCTCTACTATGGGACAGGCATCTGGCTACACCTTC. Amino acid sequence: CASSSSTMGQASGYTF.

The gene calls are TRBV6-5 and TRBJ1-2; 10 bases agree with TRBD1. Germline CDR1 MNHEY, CDR2 SVGAGI. V dropped 9 bases and J dropped 4; count of bases not matched to a gene: 8. This CDR3 spans 14 amino acids. This CDR3 is CASTRGQGSYGYTF. In nucleotides, the CDR3 is TGTGCCAGTACTAGGGGACAGGGGTCCTATGGCTACACCTTC.